This record looks at one TCR beta chain sequence and its context. Profiled with immunoSEQ multiplex PCR; TCRdb holds only in-frame clones, not every one. Here the sample spans 100,000 to 150,000 clones, approximately 88% being singletons. This sample was taken from a study of cytomegalovirus exposure and HLA in healthy donors. The V and J ends lost 2 bases and 3 bases respectively, with 11 bases between them. The CDR3 runs to 14 residues. Germline-derived CDR1 and CDR2 are MNHEY and SMNVEV (reference sequence). The receptor's source is a woman aged 18-29 years in good health and CMV-seronegative. This chain uses TRBV27 with TRBJ2-7, with D perhaps matching TRBD1 (6 bases). The sequenced material came from PBMCs. The DNA for the CDR3 is TGTGCCAGCAGTTTAAAGGACAGATTCTACGAGCAGTACTTC. Its translation: CASSLKDRFYEQYF.